The 20 T cell receptor beta chains given below trace back to one sample, sequenced in a study of cytomegalovirus exposure and HLA in healthy donors. The repertoire was sequenced with immunoSEQ multiplex PCR; TCRdb's copy has only in-frame clones and lacks some. The data show 180,000 or so clones, 86% seen once. Sequencing was carried out using PBMCs. The receptors were gathered from a man in his late teens or twenties in good health and CMV-seropositive.

CDR3 amino acids: CASSPDRNYGYTF. CDR3 in DNA: TGTGCCAGCAGCCCCGACAGAAACTATGGCTACACCTTC. The chain carries TRBV7-3 and TRBJ1-2, with D tentatively TRBD1 (5 bases). The CDR3 covers 13 residues. V lost 5 bases and J 2 bases, leaving 9 bases between the germline ends. Germline CDR1 is SGHTA and CDR2 is FQGTGA. Full variable domain (outside the CDR3, taken from reference TRBV7-3 and TRBJ1-2): GAGVSQTPSNKVTEKGKYVELRCDPISGHTALYWYRQSLGQGPEFLIYFQGTGAADDSGLPNDRFFAVRPEGSVSTLKIQRTERGDSAVYLCASSPDRNYGYTFGSGTRLTVV.

The gene calls are TRBV7-9 and TRBJ2-7; TRBD1 matches 7 bases. In germline, CDR1 is SEHNR, CDR2 FQNEAQ (reference sequence). J lost 0 bases, V lost 5 bases, and 7 bases had no gene match. The CDR3 length is 15 residues. Here the CDR3 DNA reads TGTGCCAGCAGCCACGCGACAGGGAGCTCCTACGAGCAGTACTTC. Its protein is CASSHATGSSYEQYF.

V usage is TRBV27 and J usage is TRBJ2-7, with TRBD2 identical over 10 bases. Trimming at V came to 7 bases and at J to 4 bases, leaving 7 bases not matched to a gene. CDR1 is MNHEY, CDR2 SMNVEV, per germline (reference sequence). The CDR3 runs 14 residues. The CDR3 here is CASTQAGGPYEQYF. Here the CDR3 DNA reads TGTGCCAGCACCCAAGCGGGGGGGCCGTACGAGCAGTACTTC.

The chain combines TRBV30 with TRBJ1-5, with 9 bases fitting TRBD1. Germline CDR1 and CDR2: GTSNPN and SVGIG (reference sequence). The length of the CDR3 is 15 residues. J gave up 4 bases and V 4 bases, and 8 bases lay outside the gene matches. The CDR3 DNA reads TGTGCCTGGAAACCCCCGACAGGGGGTAATCAGCCCCAGCATTTT. Protein product: CAWKPPTGGNQPQHF.

The chain combines TRBV4-3 with TRBJ1-1; 7 positions match TRBD1. Germline CDR1 reads LGHNA; CDR2 reads YSLEER. The V and J ends lost 0 bases and 3 bases, in that order; junction bases with no gene match: 16. The CDR3 has 19 residues. The chain's CDR3 is CASSQDPAGGSSLDTEAFF. The CDR3 DNA reads as TGCGCCAGCAGCCAAGATCCGGCAGGGGGATCTTCGTTGGACACTGAAGCTTTCTTT.

DNA for the CDR3: TGTGCCAGCAGCAAAAACTCAGGGGACACCGGGGAGCTGTTTTTT. This encodes CASSKNSGDTGELFF. The rearrangement uses TRBV5-6 and TRBJ2-2, with D possibly TRBD1 on 6 matching bases. Trimming cost V 4 bases and J 3 bases, with 13 bases left between them. Germline V gives CDR1 SGHDT, CDR2 YYEEEE. The CDR3 has 15 amino acids. The full variable domain, with the rest looked up from reference TRBV5-6 and TRBJ2-2, is DAGVTQSPTHLIKTRGQQVTLRCSPKSGHDTVSWYQQALGQGPQFIFQYYEEEERQRGNFPDRFSGHQFPNYSSELNVNALLLGDSALYLCASSKNSGDTGELFFGEGSRLTVL.

The chain has TRBV12-5 and TRBJ1-1; weak D call: TRBD1 (5 bases). This CDR3 has 12 amino acids. The V gene lost 6 bases and the J gene lost 5 bases, with 10 bases spanning the gap. Germline V gene lookup returns CDR1 LGHNT and CDR2 FRNRAP. The CDR3 DNA is TGTGCTAGTGGCTACGGGGGGACTGAAGCTTTCTTT. This gives the protein CASGYGGTEAFF. Full variable domain (remainder filled in from reference TRBV12-5 and TRBJ1-1): DARVTQTPRHKVTEMGQEVTMRCQPILGHNTVFWYRQTMMQGLELLAYFRNRAPLDDSGMPKDRFSAEMPDATLATLKIQPSEPRDSAVYFCASGYGGTEAFFGQGTRLTVV.

This sequence joins TRBV20-1 and TRBJ2-7; D might be TRBD1 (6 bases). The CDR3 runs to 11 residues. Germline V lookup: CDR1 DFQATT, CDR2 SNEGSKA (reference sequence). Between the trimmed V and J ends, which lost 1 base and 9 bases, there was a span of 10 bases. The CDR3, as DNA: TGCAGTGCTAGAGGTGACAGGTTGCAGTACTTC. It specifies CSARGDRLQYF.

The chain couples TRBV9 to TRBJ2-2, with 11 nucleotides matching TRBD2. The germline V gene has CDR1 SGDLS and CDR2 YYNGEE. V lost 4 bases, J lost 3 bases, and 5 bases stayed unmatched. The CDR3 length is 16 residues. For the CDR3, the DNA is TGTGCCAGCAGCCTTAGCGGGGGGGCCGACACCGGGGAGCTGTTTTTT. Amino acids: CASSLSGGADTGELFF. Filled out from reference TRBV9 and TRBJ2-2, the complete variable domain reads DSGVTQTPKHLITATGQRVTLRCSPRSGDLSVYWYQQSLDQGLQFLIQYYNGEERAKGNILERFSAQQFPDLHSELNLSSLELGDSALYFCASSLSGGADTGELFFGEGSRLTVL.

This rearrangement joins TRBV6-5 to TRBJ2-7, with TRBD1 matching 7 bases. The junction had 8 bases not matched to a gene; V was cut back by 10 bases and J by 2 bases. Germline V gives CDR1 MNHEY, CDR2 SVGAGI. This CDR3 has 13 residues. Written as DNA, the CDR3 is TGTGCCACCGGACAGGTCGCCCCCTACGAGCAGTACTTC. This gives the protein CATGQVAPYEQYF.

The table lists this clone with a few counts. This sequence joins TRBV15 and TRBJ1-6; D gene ambiguous. The CDR3 spans 13 residues. The V gene's germline CDR1 is LNHNV and CDR2 YYDKDF (reference sequence). V was cut by 6 bases and J by 6 bases, with 9 bases left in between. Written as DNA, the CDR3 is TGTGCCACCAGTGTAGCGAGTAATTCACCCCTCCACTTT. Its protein product is CATSVASNSPLHF.

The chain is built from TRBV19 and TRBJ2-7, with D maybe TRBD2 (6 bases). Trimming left V 10 bases short and J 0 bases short, with 13 bases between. This CDR3 has 13 amino acids. In germline, CDR1 is LNHDA, CDR2 SQIVND (reference sequence). CDR3 loop: CATSWEVSYEQYF. The CDR3 nucleotides are TGTGCCACCAGTTGGGAGGTCTCCTACGAGCAGTACTTC.

In its sample, this clone was seen once. Other DNA sequences of this sample code for an identical CDR3. This rearrangement joins TRBV5-1 to TRBJ2-1; D is unclear. From germline, CDR1 is SGHRS and CDR2 YFSETQ. V was shortened by 3 bases and J by 4 bases, with 11 bases between the two germline ends. The CDR3 contains 14 residues. The chain's CDR3 is CASSSQLVYNEQFF. CDR3 bases: TGCGCCAGCAGCTCTCAATTAGTTTACAATGAGCAGTTCTTC.

The CDR3 region has the DNA TGTGCCAGCAGTAGTCGACAGGGCCCGGAGGAGACCCAGTACTTC. Protein product: CASSSRQGPEETQYF. The chain links TRBV27 to TRBJ2-5, with TRBD1 matching over 7 bases. The V and J ends lost 5 bases and 5 bases, in that order; junction bases with no gene match: 11. Germline V gene lookup returns CDR1 MNHEY and CDR2 SMNVEV (reference sequence). CDR3 length equals 15 residues.

V is TRBV5-1 and J is TRBJ1-1, with D possibly TRBD1 on 5 matching bases. The V gene's germline CDR1 is SGHRS and CDR2 YFSETQ. The V and J ends lost 6 bases and 1 base respectively, with 13 bases between them. This CDR3 comprises 14 residues. The CDR3 DNA reads as TGCGCCAGCACCCCATCGGGGGGGAACACTGAAGCTTTCTTT. It encodes CASTPSGGNTEAFF.

The chain uses TRBV30 and TRBJ1-2, with a weak D call TRBD1 (5 bases). This CDR3 spans 13 amino acids. CDR1 is GTSNPN and CDR2 is SVGIG in the germline V gene (reference sequence). Trimming took 1 base from V and 7 from J, leaving 13 bases between them. CDR3: CAWSEGSRAGYTF. CDR3 DNA: TGTGCCTGGAGTGAGGGCTCCAGGGCTGGCTACACCTTC. Combining the CDR3 with reference TRBV30 and TRBJ1-2 gives the whole variable domain SQTIHQWPATLVQPVGSPLSLECTVEGTSNPNLYWYRQAAGRGLQLLFYSVGIGQISSEVPQNLSASRPQDRQFILSSKKLLLSDSGFYLCAWSEGSRAGYTFGSGTRLTVV.

This chain links TRBV9 with TRBJ2-6; D is possibly TRBD2 (5 bases). Germline values: CDR1 SGDLS, CDR2 YYNGEE. The CDR3 is 19 residues long. Trimming removed 4 bases at V and 2 bases at J, with 22 bases between. The DNA of the CDR3 is TGTGCCAGCAGCCCCAGCGGTGAGGGTGCGGCTCCTGGGGCCAACGTCCTGACTTTC. It codes for CASSPSGEGAAPGANVLTF.

The chain links TRBV6-1 to TRBJ2-2; 7 bases agree with TRBD1. The J segment lost 7 bases and the V segment lost 4 bases, leaving 6 bases of the junction unmatched. The CDR3 runs 14 residues. From germline, CDR1 is MNHNS and CDR2 SASEGT. CDR3 sequence (DNA): TGTGCCAGCAGTGTAACAGGGGCCAACGGGGAGCTGTTTTTT. Translating gives CASSVTGANGELFF.

V gene TRBV4-2 combines with J gene TRBJ2-1; TRBD1 matches at 11 bases. CDR3 length: 16 residues. J gave up 3 bases and V 4 bases, and 5 bases lay outside the gene matches. CDR1 is LGHNA and CDR2 is YNFKEQ in the germline V gene. CDR3 sequence reads: CASSPRTGGIYNEQFF. CDR3 coding DNA: TGTGCCAGCAGCCCGCGGACAGGGGGCATCTACAATGAGCAGTTCTTC.

The chain has TRBV13 and TRBJ2-5, with D possibly being TRBD2 (7 bases). V was pared by 5 bases and J by 4 bases, with 14 bases between. The CDR3 runs to 14 residues. Germline V CDR1 and CDR2: PRHDT, FYEKMQ (reference sequence). CDR3 nucleotide sequence: TGTGCCAGCAGCGTACAGGGAGGGAGAGAGACCCAGTACTTC. It translates to CASSVQGGRETQYF. Drawing the rest from reference TRBV13 and TRBJ2-5, the complete variable domain is AAGVIQSPRHLIKEKRETATLKCYPIPRHDTVYWYQQGPGQDPQFLISFYEKMQSDKGSIPDRFSAQQFSDYHSELNMSSLELGDSALYFCASSVQGGRETQYFGPGTRLLVL.